This TCR beta chain was retrieved from a study of blood T cell repertoires in COVID-19. Turning to the study itself: PBMCs, B-cell-depleted T cells, or T cells were the source of the cDNA or gDNA that made up the material.

Profiling relied on immunoSEQ multiplex PCR, and the TCRdb table lists in-frame clones only, not all of them. The repertoire holds about 280,000 clones, about 86% seen once, with approximately 2% in the top ten. This CDR3 contains 13 residues. Trimming stripped 3 bases from V and 7 bases from J, with 12 bases between. The TCR originated in a woman in her 30s who had recovered from COVID-19. This chain connects TRBV12-3 or TRBV12-4 to TRBJ1-2; D gene uncertain. Sequencing was carried out using peripheral blood. CDR3 loop: CASSLMSVTGYTF. The CDR3 nucleotides read TGTGCCAGCAGTTTGATGTCGGTTACTGGCTACACCTTC.